Below, 17 T cell receptor beta chains from the same sample are listed, as sequenced in a study of sequential checkpoint blockade in melanoma. The protocol was immunoSEQ multiplex PCR, while the TCRdb copy is restricted to in-frame clones and leaves out a portion. The sample lists roughly 18,000 clones, about 69% occurring once. Stated treatment: randomized to nivolumab then ipilimumab (arm A) or the reverse (arm B). Source: CD8+ T cells sorted from blood (inferred from file names), taken from a patient given nivolumab and ipilimumab in sequence. The receptor set was obtained from a human donor with melanoma.

The V gene is TRBV14, the J gene TRBJ2-5; D unclear. Germline CDR1 is SGHDN and CDR2 is FVKESK. Trimming stripped 3 bases from V and 4 bases from J, with 3 bases between. This CDR3 comprises 11 residues. CDR3 amino acids: CASSHGETQYF. CDR3 in DNA: TGTGCCAGCAGCCACGGAGAGACCCAGTACTTC. Filled out from reference TRBV14 and TRBJ2-5, the complete variable domain reads EAGVTQFPSHSVIEKGQTVTLRCDPISGHDNLYWYRRVMGKEIKFLLHFVKESKQDESGMPNNRFLAERTGGTYSTLKVQPAELEDSGVYFCASSHGETQYFGPGTRLLVL.

The rearrangement joins TRBV14 to TRBJ2-7, with a weak D call TRBD2 (5 bases). V was pared by 4 bases and J by 7 bases, with 8 bases between. The CDR3 is 11 amino acids. CDR1 SGHDN and CDR2 FVKESK come from the germline V gene. The CDR3 spells CASSPGGEQYF. The DNA for the CDR3 is TGTGCCAGCAGCCCGGGCGGGGAGCAGTACTTC. Full variable domain (remainder filled in from reference TRBV14 and TRBJ2-7): EAGVTQFPSHSVIEKGQTVTLRCDPISGHDNLYWYRRVMGKEIKFLLHFVKESKQDESGMPNNRFLAERTGGTYSTLKVQPAELEDSGVYFCASSPGGEQYFGPGTRLTVT.

This clone was detected only once. This rearrangement joins TRBV9 to TRBJ1-6, with D possibly being TRBD1 (6 bases). The CDR3 runs to 16 residues. Trimming left V 0 bases short and J 5 bases short, with 12 bases between. Germline V lookup: CDR1 SGDLS, CDR2 YYNGEE. The DNA for the CDR3 is TGTGCCAGCAGCGTAGCTGGGGGCCTGAATAATTCACCCCTCCACTTT. Translation: CASSVAGGLNNSPLHF.

The J gene is TRBJ2-1, the V gene TRBV6-5; TRBD2 agrees at 10 bases. CDR1 and CDR2 from the germline V gene are MNHEY and SVGAGI. There are 15 residues in the CDR3. With V trimmed by 8 bases and J by 5 bases, 9 bases remained unmatched. CDR3 sequence: CASSTGTSANNEQFF. For the CDR3, the DNA is TGTGCCAGCTCAACGGGGACTAGCGCAAACAATGAGCAGTTCTTC.

This clone was seen repeatedly, ten times or more. The rearrangement joins TRBV4-3 to TRBJ2-7; 12 nucleotides line up with TRBD2. V lost 4 bases to trimming and J lost 5 bases; unmatched junction nucleotides: 6. Germline CDR1 LGHNA, CDR2 YSLEER. The CDR3 length is 15 residues. The DNA for the CDR3 is TGCGCCAGCAGCCCAGGACTAGCGGGATTCGACGAGCAGTACTTC. It yields the protein CASSPGLAGFDEQYF.

V usage is TRBV19 and J usage is TRBJ1-1; D might be TRBD1 (5 bases). V was clipped by 1 base and J by 4 bases, with 10 bases between them. Germline CDR1 reads LNHDA; CDR2 reads SQIVND (reference sequence). This CDR3 has 14 residues. The CDR3 spells CASSIGGFSTEAFF. As DNA, the CDR3 is TGTGCCAGTAGTATAGGGGGCTTTTCCACTGAAGCTTTCTTT.

This clone was seen more than once but under ten times. The chain couples TRBV7-2 to TRBJ2-7; D is possibly TRBD1 (5 bases). This CDR3 region has 14 residues. The V and J ends lost 5 bases and 5 bases respectively, with 16 bases between them. CDR1 and CDR2 (germline): SGHTA, FQGNSA. CDR3 DNA: TGTGCCAGCAGCCCCTCCGGAAACAGGAACGAGCAGTACTTC. Its translation is CASSPSGNRNEQYF.

This chain uses TRBV10-2 with TRBJ1-1, with a possible D match to TRBD1 (5 bases). Per germline, CDR1 WSHSY and CDR2 SAAADI. The V end was cut by 7 bases, the J end by 0 bases, with 15 bases between. The CDR3 runs to 15 residues. CDR3 amino acids: CASNHRQIMNTEAFF. The CDR3 bases are TGCGCCAGCAATCACCGACAGATCATGAACACTGAAGCTTTCTTT.

The chain links TRBV5-1 to TRBJ1-1; weak D call: TRBD1 (5 bases). The V gene's germline CDR1 is SGHRS and CDR2 YFSETQ. This CDR3 contains 15 residues. Trimming took 3 bases from V and 0 from J, leaving 12 bases between them. The DNA of the CDR3 is TGCGCCAGCAGCTGGGAGGCCAGGGTGAACACTGAAGCTTTCTTT. Translated: CASSWEARVNTEAFF.

The chain links TRBV2 to TRBJ1-1, with TRBD1 as a possible D gene (5 bases). Germline CDR1 and CDR2: SNHLY and FYNNEI. CDR3 size: 12 residues. V lost 9 bases to trimming and J lost 1 base, with 9 bases between them. CDR3 in DNA: TGTGCCAGGATTCAGGGGAACACTGAAGCTTTCTTT. Translating it yields CARIQGNTEAFF.

The rearrangement joins TRBV19 to TRBJ2-1, with TRBD2 matching 7 bases. J gave up 2 bases and V 7 bases, and 11 bases lay outside the gene matches. The CDR3 extends over 16 amino acids. Germline CDR1 is LNHDA and CDR2 is SQIVND (reference sequence). This chain's CDR3 is CASTNLASGPYNEQFF. The CDR3 DNA reads TGTGCCAGTACCAATCTGGCTAGCGGACCCTACAATGAGCAGTTCTTC. The variable domain in full, with the rest retrieved from reference TRBV19 and TRBJ2-1, is DGGITQSPKYLFRKEGQNVTLSCEQNLNHDAMYWYRQDPGQGLRLIYYSQIVNDFQKGDIAEGYSVSREKKESFPLTVTSAQKNPTAFYLCASTNLASGPYNEQFFGPGTRLTVL.

J is TRBJ1-1 and V is TRBV7-9; a possible D gene is TRBD1 (6 bases). Germline-derived CDR1 and CDR2 are SEHNR and FQNEAQ (reference sequence). CDR3 length equals 16 residues. V dropped 5 bases and J dropped 0 bases, with 16 bases sitting between them. The CDR3, as DNA: TGTGCCAGCAGCCAAGATAGTCAGGGGATGAACACTGAAGCTTTCTTT. The encoded protein is CASSQDSQGMNTEAFF. The whole variable domain, remainder taken from reference TRBV7-9 and TRBJ1-1, is DTGVSQNPRHKITKRGQNVTFRCDPISEHNRLYWYRQTLGQGPEFLTYFQNEAQLEKSRLLSDRFSAERPKGSFSTLEIQRTEQGDSAMYLCASSQDSQGMNTEAFFGQGTRLTVV.

Only one count was recorded for this clone. The chain couples TRBV27 to TRBJ2-2; D is perhaps TRBD1 (5 bases). Per germline, CDR1 MNHEY and CDR2 SMNVEV (reference sequence). V was trimmed by 7 bases and J by 3 bases, leaving 9 bases between them. The CDR3 length is 13 residues. The DNA for the CDR3 is TGTGCCAGCATGCCAGGGTACACCGGGGAGCTGTTTTTT. This gives the protein CASMPGYTGELFF.

The J gene is TRBJ2-1, the V gene TRBV4-3, with TRBD2 matching 7 bases. Germline CDR1 is LGHNA and CDR2 is YSLEER. J gave up 14 bases and V 0 bases, and 7 bases lay outside the gene matches. This CDR3 is 13 amino acids long. CDR3 DNA sequence: TGCGCCAGCAGCCAAGAATTGGCGGGAGTCGAGTTCTTC. The encoded protein is CASSQELAGVEFF.

The chain has TRBV19 and TRBJ1-5; D is uncertain. V lost 6 bases to trimming and J lost 6 bases, with 18 bases between them. The CDR3 is 15 residues long. Germline V gene lookup returns CDR1 LNHDA and CDR2 SQIVND (reference sequence). The CDR3 DNA reads as TGTGCCAGTAGCGGGGAAGGACGGTATTCTCAGCCCCAGCATTTT. The encoded protein is CASSGEGRYSQPQHF.

CDR3 in DNA: TGCGCCAGCAGCCAAGATAGGAGTTTGAACTATGGCTACACCTTC. Protein sequence: CASSQDRSLNYGYTF. The chain carries TRBV4-1 and TRBJ1-2; D remains ambiguous. Trimming cost V 0 bases and J 2 bases, with 10 bases left between them. The CDR3 extends over 15 amino acids. Germline CDR1 and CDR2: MGHRA and YSYEKL.

The V gene is TRBV28, the J gene TRBJ2-7; a possible D gene is TRBD1 (5 bases). V lost 2 bases and J lost 5, with 7 bases in between. The CDR3 spans 12 residues. Per the germline V gene, CDR1 is MDHEN and CDR2 is SYDVKM. CDR3: CASSLPGNEQYF. The CDR3 region has the DNA TGTGCCAGCAGTTTACCAGGGAACGAGCAGTACTTC.